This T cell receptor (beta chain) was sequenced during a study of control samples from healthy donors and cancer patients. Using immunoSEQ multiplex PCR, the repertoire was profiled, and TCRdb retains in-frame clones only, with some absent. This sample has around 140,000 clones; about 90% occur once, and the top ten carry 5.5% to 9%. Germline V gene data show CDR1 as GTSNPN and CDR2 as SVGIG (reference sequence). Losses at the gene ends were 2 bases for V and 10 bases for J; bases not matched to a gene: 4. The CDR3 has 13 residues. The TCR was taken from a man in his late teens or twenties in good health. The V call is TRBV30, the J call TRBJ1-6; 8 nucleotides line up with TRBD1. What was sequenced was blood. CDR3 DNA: TGTGCCTGGAGTCCCACAGGGGGGTCACCCCTCCACTTT. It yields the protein CAWSPTGGSPLHF.